Listed below are T cell receptor beta chains from one sample, sequenced in a study of T cell changes during pregnancy in multiple sclerosis. TCRdb keeps only in-frame clones here, not all; method: immunoSEQ multiplex PCR. Seen here are tens of thousands of clones, approximately 91% observed once, and the top ten hold approximately 1.8%. Source: peripheral blood, taken in the first trimester of pregnancy. All receptors come from a female donor with multiple sclerosis, enrolled in a pregnancy study. Both conserved end residues are part of each CDR3. D genes are given only for firm matches.

V gene: TRBV7-6
D gene: NA
J gene: TRBJ1-1
CDR3 DNA: TGTGCCAGCAGCTTCGAGGGAAACACTGAAGCTTTCTTT
CDR3 protein: CASSFEGNTEAFF

V gene: TRBV29-1
D gene: NA
J gene: TRBJ1-2
CDR3 DNA: TGCAGCGTCACTCATAGAGGGAGTGGCTACACCTTC
CDR3 protein: CSVTHRGSGYTF

V gene: TRBV9
D gene: TRBD1
J gene: TRBJ1-2
CDR3 DNA: TGTGCCAGCAGCGTCGACCTCCGGGACAGGGGGGGCTATGGCTACACCTTC
CDR3 protein: CASSVDLRDRGGYGYTF

V gene: TRBV21-1
D gene: NA
J gene: TRBJ2-7
CDR3 DNA: TGTGCCAGCAGCAAAGTGACGGGACAGGGCTCCTACGAGCAGTACTTC
CDR3 protein: CASSKVTGQGSYEQYF

V gene: TRBV10-3
D gene: TRBD1
J gene: TRBJ2-7
CDR3 DNA: TGTGCCACCCGGACAGGGGGATACGAGCAGTACTTC
CDR3 protein: CATRTGGYEQYF

V gene: TRBV5-8
D gene: NA
J gene: TRBJ2-3
CDR3 DNA: TGTGCCAGCAGCTTGGCTTACGGACTAAGAAGCTCAGATACGCAGTATTTT
CDR3 protein: CASSLAYGLRSSDTQYF

V gene: TRBV6-7
D gene: NA
J gene: TRBJ2-2
CDR3 DNA: TGTGCCAGCAGTCGTCCAGGGAAAGTCGACGGGGAGCTGTTTTTT
CDR3 protein: CASSRPGKVDGELFF

V gene: TRBV7-6
D gene: NA
J gene: TRBJ2-3
CDR3 DNA: TGTGCCAGCAGCTTAGTAAGGACGGGAGTGTTGACAGATACGCAGTATTTT
CDR3 protein: CASSLVRTGVLTDTQYF

V gene: TRBV28
D gene: TRBD1
J gene: TRBJ1-4
CDR3 DNA: TGTGCCAGCAGTTCCCACTGGGACAGGGGGAGTGAAAAACTGTTTTTT
CDR3 protein: CASSSHWDRGSEKLFF

V gene: TRBV6-5
D gene: NA
J gene: TRBJ2-7
CDR3 DNA: TGTGCCAGCAGTTACCAGGGGAAGGGCTACGAGCAGTACTTC
CDR3 protein: CASSYQGKGYEQYF

V gene: TRBV6-7
D gene: TRBD1
J gene: TRBJ2-1
CDR3 DNA: TGTGCCAGCAGCCCCCCCGACAGGGGGCAAATGAACAATGAGCAGTTCTTC
CDR3 protein: CASSPPDRGQMNNEQFF